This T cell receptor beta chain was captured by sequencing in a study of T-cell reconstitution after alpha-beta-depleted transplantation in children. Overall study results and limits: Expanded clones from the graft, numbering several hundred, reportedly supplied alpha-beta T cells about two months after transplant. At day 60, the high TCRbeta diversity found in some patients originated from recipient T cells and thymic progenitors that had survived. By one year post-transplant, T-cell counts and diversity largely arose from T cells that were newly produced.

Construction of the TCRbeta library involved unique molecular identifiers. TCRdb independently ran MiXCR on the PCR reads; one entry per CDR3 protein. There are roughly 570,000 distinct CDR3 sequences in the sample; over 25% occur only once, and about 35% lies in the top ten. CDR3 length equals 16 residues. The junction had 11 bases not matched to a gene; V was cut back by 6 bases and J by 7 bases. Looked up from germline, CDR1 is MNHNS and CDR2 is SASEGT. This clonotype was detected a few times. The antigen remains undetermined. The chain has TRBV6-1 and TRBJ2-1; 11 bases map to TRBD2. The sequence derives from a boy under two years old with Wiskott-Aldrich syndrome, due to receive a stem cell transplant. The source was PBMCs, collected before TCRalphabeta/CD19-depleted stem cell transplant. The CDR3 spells CASSPATSGVTNEQFF. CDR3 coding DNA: TGTGCCAGCAGCCCAGCGACTAGCGGGGTTACGAATGAGCAGTTCTTC.